This T cell receptor beta chain was observed in a study of T cell changes during pregnancy in multiple sclerosis. The data were produced by immunoSEQ multiplex PCR, yet TCRdb's version contains in-frame clones alone and is incomplete. Among around 19,000 clones listed, around 86% were seen once. Germline V gene data show CDR1 as MNHEY and CDR2 as SMNVEV (reference sequence). The junction had 15 bases not matched to a gene; V was cut back by 3 bases and J by 9 bases. The CDR3 has 18 amino acids. The material was CD8+ T cells from peripheral blood mononuclear cells, obtained in the third trimester of pregnancy. The rearrangement links TRBV27 to TRBJ1-6; 9 nucleotides align to TRBD1. The sequence came from a female donor in good health, enrolled as a control in a pregnancy study. CDR3 in amino acids: CASSFKDRGITGISPLHF. Here the CDR3 DNA reads TGTGCCAGCAGTTTCAAGGACAGGGGTATAACCGGGATTTCACCCCTCCACTTT.